This TCR beta chain is from a study of human T cells and chemical hapten exposure (dated by TCRdb to the early 2020s). As for the study more broadly: For sensitization, 2% DPC in acetone was applied to a roughly 2 cm by roughly 2 cm area of upper inner arm skin. The libraries were sequenced as a pool, and the TCR yield per sample differed mostly because of small variations in library volumes within the pool. Patients additionally received weekly therapeutic DPC doses to the scalp throughout the approximately 24-week study period. Patch testing on the upper back used Finn chambers containing 0.01% DPC, with scoring done after 6 days according to International Contact Dermatitis Research Group standards. Most of the patients in the cohort were female, and the cohort covered alopecia areata with under or over 50% scalp involvement, alopecia totalis and alopecia universalis. Blood for TCR sequencing was provided by twenty-nine alopecia patients at one to four time points (pre-sensitization, 2, 6 and 24 weeks). Blood was sampled from patients pre-sensitization (week 0) and at 2, 6 and about 24 weeks after DPC sensitization. Peripheral blood TCR repertoire changes were tracked in vivo in alopecia patients during primary and secondary sensitization to the hapten diphenylcyclopropenone (DPC).

The time point label for this specimen denotes: patch test 1, 2 weeks after DPC sensitization. This specimen's treatment or condition label, interpreted: therapeutic diphenylcyclopropenone sensitization with weekly scalp DPC. At every patch-test visit, the blood draw took place before the patch test was put on. Patients were considered eligible if aged 18 to 70, diagnosed with alopecia and deemed suitable for DPC therapy, and patients were excluded if pregnant. Unfractionated whole blood was collected in Tempus Blood RNA tubes, and total RNA was extracted from that blood. General conclusions and limits of the study: Expanded TCRs formed significantly more large CDR3 similarity clusters than pre-sensitization or healthy control sets, consistent with antigen-driven responses. Patch test score correlated positively with the number of PT1 expanded TCRs, reaching significance at thresholds 8, 16 and 32 but not at 4. Because all patients had alopecia, a presumed autoimmune disease, the immune response of the patients might differ from that of healthy individuals. DPC sensitization did not change how many TCRs were above 1 in 1000 frequency, and no evidence was found of alterations in global repertoire structure. After repeated subsampling, changes were observed in the strength of the expansion versus patch-test correlation and in the threshold at which the correlation became significant.

The CDR3 measures 14 amino acids from cysteine to phenylalanine. Only the CDR3 DNA is retained, 42 bases long and in frame from the first base. According to the germline V gene (reference sequence), CDR1 reads LNHDA and CDR2 reads SQIVND. Germline trimming: 4 bases from V, 1 base from J; junction bases outside gene matches: 2. As regards this clonotype: Its specific antigen is unknown. Per-base qualities were not stored, and no clone one base away is much larger.

The library relied on RACE. For sequencing, a NextSeq 500 was employed. During library preparation, unique molecular identifiers were attached to individual cDNA molecules so that TCRs could be counted quantitatively and reproducibly. Each blood RNA sample was used to sequence both TCR alpha and TCR beta chains. In the authors' own workflow: Samples had a median of roughly 91,000 TCRs, with a range from about 23,224 to 750,000. The Decombinator software suite was used to annotate V, J and CDR3 in the TCR reads. Every sample was subsampled to the same number of TCRs (28,000) for the PS versus PT1 abundance plots. Expanded TCRs were defined as absent before sensitization and observed at least eight times at the 2-week time point. Starting from the raw public reads, TCRdb applied fastp trimming at Q25, assembled clones with MiXCR and retained in-frame beta chains. Every distinct CDR3 protein forms one entry, paired with its most common genes and DNA. The V and J calls come from TCRdb's annotation, not from the publication. For this sample there are around 380,000 distinct CDR3 sequences; about 4.8% appear just once. The top ten clonotypes cover 2% to 2.5% of the sample.

The clonotype comes from a woman between 45 and 60 years old with alopecia areata. Some clones in this sample may be carry-over from other donors' samples. Sequences were derived from whole blood, sampled in connection with sensitization to the hapten diphenylcyclopropenone (DPC). Here the chain combines TRBV19 and TRBJ2-5, with 8 bases in between that match TRBD2. This receptor has the CDR3 CASSTTSGQETQYF. The sequence in DNA is TGTGCCAGTAGTACCACTAGCGGCCAAGAGACCCAGTACTTC.